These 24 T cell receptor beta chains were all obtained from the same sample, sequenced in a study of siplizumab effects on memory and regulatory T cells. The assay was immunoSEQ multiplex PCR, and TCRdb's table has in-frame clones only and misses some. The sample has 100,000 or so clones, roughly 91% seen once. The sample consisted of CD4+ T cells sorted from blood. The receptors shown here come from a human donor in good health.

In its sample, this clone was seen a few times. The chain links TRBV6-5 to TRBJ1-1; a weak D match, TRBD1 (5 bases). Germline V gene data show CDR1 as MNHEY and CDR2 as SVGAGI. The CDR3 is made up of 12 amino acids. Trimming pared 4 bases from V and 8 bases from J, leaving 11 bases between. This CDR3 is CASSSSGKEAFF. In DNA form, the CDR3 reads TGTGCCAGCAGTTCATCAGGGAAGGAAGCTTTCTTT.

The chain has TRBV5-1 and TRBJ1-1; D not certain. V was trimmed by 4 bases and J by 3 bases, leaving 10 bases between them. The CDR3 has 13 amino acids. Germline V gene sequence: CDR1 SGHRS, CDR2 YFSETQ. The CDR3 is CASSPGPDTEAFF. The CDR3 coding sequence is TGCGCCAGCAGCCCCGGGCCGGACACTGAAGCTTTCTTT.

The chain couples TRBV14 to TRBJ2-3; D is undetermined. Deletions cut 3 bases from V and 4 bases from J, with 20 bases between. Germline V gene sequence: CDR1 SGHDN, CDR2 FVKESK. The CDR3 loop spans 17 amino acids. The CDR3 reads CASSQDIGWTGADTQYF. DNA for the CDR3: TGTGCCAGCAGCCAGGATATCGGATGGACCGGCGCAGATACGCAGTATTTT.

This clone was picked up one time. CDR3 sequence reads: CASKGQPGYEQFF. The CDR3 region has the DNA TGTGCCAGCAAGGGACAGCCTGGGTATGAGCAGTTCTTC. The J gene is TRBJ2-1, the V gene TRBV6-5, with 7 positions matching TRBD1. V lost 7 bases, J lost 8 bases, and 8 bases stayed unmatched. Germline V gives CDR1 MNHEY, CDR2 SVGAGI. This CDR3 has 13 amino acids.

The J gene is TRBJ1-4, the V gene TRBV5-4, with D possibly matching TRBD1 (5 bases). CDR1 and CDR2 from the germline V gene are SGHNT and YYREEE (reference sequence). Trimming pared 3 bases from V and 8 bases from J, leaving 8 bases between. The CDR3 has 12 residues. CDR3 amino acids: CASSSGGEKLFF. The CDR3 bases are TGTGCCAGCAGCTCCGGGGGGGAAAAACTGTTTTTT.

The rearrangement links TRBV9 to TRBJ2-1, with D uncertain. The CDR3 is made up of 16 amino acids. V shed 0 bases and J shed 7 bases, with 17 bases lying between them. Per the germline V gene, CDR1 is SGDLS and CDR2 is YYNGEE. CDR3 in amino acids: CASSVGHNGLTNEQFF. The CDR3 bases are TGTGCCAGCAGCGTAGGACACAATGGCCTTACAAATGAGCAGTTCTTC.

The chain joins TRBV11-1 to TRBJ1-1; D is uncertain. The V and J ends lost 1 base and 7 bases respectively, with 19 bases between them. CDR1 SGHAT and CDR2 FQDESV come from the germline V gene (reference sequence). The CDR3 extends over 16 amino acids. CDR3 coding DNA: TGTGCCAGCAGCTTAGATAGACCCGAGACAACTAGTGAAGCTTTCTTT. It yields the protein CASSLDRPETTSEAFF.

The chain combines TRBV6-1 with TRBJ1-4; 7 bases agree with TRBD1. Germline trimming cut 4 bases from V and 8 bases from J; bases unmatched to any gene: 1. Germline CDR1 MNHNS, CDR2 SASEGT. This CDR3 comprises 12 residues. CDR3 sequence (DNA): TGTGCCAGCAGTGGACAGGGAGAAAAACTGTTTTTT. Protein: CASSGQGEKLFF.

CDR3 nucleotides: TGTGCCATCAGTGAGTCGACTAGGAGGCTCTCCTACGAGCAGTACTTC. Amino acids: CAISESTRRLSYEQYF. The chain recombines TRBV10-3 with TRBJ2-7; possible D gene TRBD2, 6 bases. The CDR3 loop spans 16 amino acids. CDR1 ENHRY and CDR2 SYGVKD come from the germline V gene. The ends were cut back, 0 bases at V and 0 bases at J, with 12 bases in the middle.

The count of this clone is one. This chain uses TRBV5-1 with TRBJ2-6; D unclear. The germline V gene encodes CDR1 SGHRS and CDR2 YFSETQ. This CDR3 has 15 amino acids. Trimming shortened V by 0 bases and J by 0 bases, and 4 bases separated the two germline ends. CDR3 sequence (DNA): TGCGCCAGCAGCTTGGAGGGCTCTGGGGCCAACGTCCTGACTTTC. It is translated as CASSLEGSGANVLTF.

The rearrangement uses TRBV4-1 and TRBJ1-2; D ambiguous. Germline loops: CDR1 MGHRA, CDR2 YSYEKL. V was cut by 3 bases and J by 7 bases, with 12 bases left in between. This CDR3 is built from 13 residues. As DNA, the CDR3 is TGCGCCAGCAGCCAGGTCGGATTCACTGGCTACACCTTC. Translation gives CASSQVGFTGYTF.

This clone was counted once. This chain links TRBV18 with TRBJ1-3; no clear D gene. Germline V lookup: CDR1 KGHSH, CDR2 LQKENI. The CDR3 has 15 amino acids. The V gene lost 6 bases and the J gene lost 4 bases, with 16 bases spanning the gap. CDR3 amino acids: CASSPAGVEGNTIYF. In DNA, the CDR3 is TGTGCCAGCTCCCCCGCCGGAGTGGAGGGAAACACCATATATTTT.

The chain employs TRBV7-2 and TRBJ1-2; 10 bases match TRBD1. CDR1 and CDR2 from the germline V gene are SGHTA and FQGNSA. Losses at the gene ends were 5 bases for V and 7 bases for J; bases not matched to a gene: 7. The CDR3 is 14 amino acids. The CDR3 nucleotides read TGTGCCAGCAGCCCGGACAGGGGGATCCGTGGCTACACCTTC. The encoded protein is CASSPDRGIRGYTF.

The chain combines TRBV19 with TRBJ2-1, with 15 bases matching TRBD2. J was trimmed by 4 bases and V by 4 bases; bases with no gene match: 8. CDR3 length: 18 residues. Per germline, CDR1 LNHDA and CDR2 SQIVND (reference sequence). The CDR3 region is CASSRSGTSGGFYNEQFF. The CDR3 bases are TGTGCCAGTAGTAGATCCGGGACTAGCGGGGGGTTTTACAATGAGCAGTTCTTC.

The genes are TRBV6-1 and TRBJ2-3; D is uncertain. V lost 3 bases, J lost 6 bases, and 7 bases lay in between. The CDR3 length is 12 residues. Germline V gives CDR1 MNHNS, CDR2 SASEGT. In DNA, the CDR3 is TGTGCCAGCAGTGACGCCCTGGATACGCAGTATTTT. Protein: CASSDALDTQYF.

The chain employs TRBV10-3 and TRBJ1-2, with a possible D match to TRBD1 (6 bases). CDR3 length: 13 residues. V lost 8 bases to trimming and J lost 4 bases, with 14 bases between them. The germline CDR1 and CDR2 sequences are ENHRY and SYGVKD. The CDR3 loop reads CAISTGQIYGYTF. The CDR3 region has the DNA TGTGCCATCTCCACAGGGCAGATCTATGGCTACACCTTC.

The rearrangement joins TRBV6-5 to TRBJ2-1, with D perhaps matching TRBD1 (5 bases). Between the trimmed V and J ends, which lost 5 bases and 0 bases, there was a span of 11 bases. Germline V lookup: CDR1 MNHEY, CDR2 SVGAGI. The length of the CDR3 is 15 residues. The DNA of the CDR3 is TGTGCCAGCAGTACGACAGCAAGCTCCTACAATGAGCAGTTCTTC. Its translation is CASSTTASSYNEQFF.

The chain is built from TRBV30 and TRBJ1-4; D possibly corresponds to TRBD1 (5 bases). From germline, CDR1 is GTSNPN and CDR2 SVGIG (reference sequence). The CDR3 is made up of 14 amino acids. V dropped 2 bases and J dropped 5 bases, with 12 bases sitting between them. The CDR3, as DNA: TGTGCCTGGAGTAAGGGGCAGACCAATGAAAAACTGTTTTTT. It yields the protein CAWSKGQTNEKLFF. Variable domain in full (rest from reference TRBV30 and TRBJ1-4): SQTIHQWPATLVQPVGSPLSLECTVEGTSNPNLYWYRQAAGRGLQLLFYSVGIGQISSEVPQNLSASRPQDRQFILSSKKLLLSDSGFYLCAWSKGQTNEKLFFGSGTQLSVL.

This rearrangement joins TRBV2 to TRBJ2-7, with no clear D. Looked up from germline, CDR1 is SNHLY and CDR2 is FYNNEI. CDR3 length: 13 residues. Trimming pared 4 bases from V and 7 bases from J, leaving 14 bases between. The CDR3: CASSVNGIGEQYF. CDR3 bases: TGTGCCAGCAGTGTTAATGGGATTGGGGAGCAGTACTTC.

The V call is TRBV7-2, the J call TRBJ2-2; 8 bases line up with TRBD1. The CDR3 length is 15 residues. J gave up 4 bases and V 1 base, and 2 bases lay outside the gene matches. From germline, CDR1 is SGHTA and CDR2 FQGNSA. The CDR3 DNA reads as TGTGCCAGCAGCTTAGGGACAGGGACCACCGGGGAGCTGTTTTTT. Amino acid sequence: CASSLGTGTTGELFF.

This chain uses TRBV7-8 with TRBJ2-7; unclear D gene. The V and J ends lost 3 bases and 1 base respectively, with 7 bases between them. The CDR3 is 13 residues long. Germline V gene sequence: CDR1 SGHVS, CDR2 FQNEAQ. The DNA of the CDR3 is TGTGCCAGCAGCTTGCGAGATTCCTACGAGCAGTACTTC. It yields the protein CASSLRDSYEQYF.

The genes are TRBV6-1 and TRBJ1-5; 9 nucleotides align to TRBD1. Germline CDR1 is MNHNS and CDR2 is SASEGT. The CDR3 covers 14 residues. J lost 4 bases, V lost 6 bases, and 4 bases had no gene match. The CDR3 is CASSPGTGNQPQHF. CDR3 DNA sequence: TGTGCCAGCAGCCCCGGGACAGGGAATCAGCCCCAGCATTTT.

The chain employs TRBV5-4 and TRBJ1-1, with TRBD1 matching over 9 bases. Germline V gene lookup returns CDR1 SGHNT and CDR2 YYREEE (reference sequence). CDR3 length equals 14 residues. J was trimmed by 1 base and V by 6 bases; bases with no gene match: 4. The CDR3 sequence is CASIGQGQNTEAFF. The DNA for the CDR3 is TGTGCCAGCATCGGACAGGGGCAGAACACTGAAGCTTTCTTT.

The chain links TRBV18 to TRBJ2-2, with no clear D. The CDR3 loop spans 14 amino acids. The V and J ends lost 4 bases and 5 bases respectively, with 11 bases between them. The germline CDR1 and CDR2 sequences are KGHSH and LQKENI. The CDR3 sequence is CASSLLEGTGELFF. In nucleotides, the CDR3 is TGTGCCAGCTCACTCCTGGAAGGGACCGGGGAGCTGTTTTTT.